Listed here is a single T cell receptor (beta chain). This CDR3 comprises 13 residues. The germline CDR1 and CDR2 sequences are LNHDA and SQIVND (reference sequence). V was cut by 3 bases and J by 1 base, with 6 bases left in between. These data belong to a study of blood T cell repertoires in COVID-19. Study-wide background: T cells, B-cell-depleted T cells, or PBMCs provided the cDNA or gDNA that served as material.

Study processing details: Counts of nucleated cells, estimated from reference gene primer amplification, were obtained. TCRdb's table, derived via immunoSEQ multiplex PCR, lists solely in-frame clones and lacks some. The V and J calls and clone size come from that table; D and trimming were worked out from the DNA. The sample includes 90,000 to 110,000 clones, over 60% seen only once; the top ten take roughly 4%. Specimen: peripheral blood. The rearrangement uses TRBV19 and TRBJ1-1, with D hard to call. The TCR originated in a human donor in a cohort sampled during active or convalescent COVID-19. As DNA, the CDR3 is TGTGCCAGTAGTATCACTGAGAACACTGAAGCTTTCTTT. Its protein product is CASSITENTEAFF.